This is a list of T cell receptor beta chains from one sample in a study of sequential checkpoint blockade in melanoma. Method: immunoSEQ multiplex PCR; TCRdb's copy keeps in-frame clones and lacks some. The sample lists 18,000 or so clones; around 68% were seen once. The source material was CD8+ T cells sorted from blood (inferred from file names), sampled from a patient given nivolumab and ipilimumab in sequence. The receptors stem from a human donor with melanoma. CDR3s include the opening cysteine and the closing phenylalanine or tryptophan. The order of the fields is clone size, D gene, V gene, J gene, CDR3 length, CDR3 protein, CDR3 DNA. The D gene is left open where the match is weak. Size is stated for part of the rows, as once, few or many counts, or as a class when the clone is expanded.

size: NA
D: NA
V: TRBV5-1
J: TRBJ2-1
length: 17
CDR3: CASSLAGGQSSYNEQFF
DNA: TGCGCCAGCAGCTTGGCCGGGGGACAGAGCTCCTACAATGAGCAGTTCTTC

size: once
D: TRBD1
V: TRBV6-5
J: TRBJ1-2
length: 14
CDR3: CASRGSTGDYGYTF
DNA: TGTGCCAGCAGGGGATCGACAGGGGACTATGGCTACACCTTC

size: NA
D: TRBD1
V: TRBV29-1
J: TRBJ2-7
length: 18
CDR3: CSVEDPEGANTTPYEQYF
DNA: TGCAGCGTTGAAGATCCCGAGGGGGCGAATACAACCCCCTACGAGCAGTACTTC

size: few
D: NA
V: TRBV9
J: TRBJ1-2
length: 14
CDR3: CASSPGWGGYGYTF
DNA: TGTGCCAGCAGCCCAGGGTGGGGGGGATATGGCTACACCTTC

size: NA
D: NA
V: TRBV5-5
J: TRBJ1-2
length: 14
CDR3: CASSSSAANYGYTF
DNA: TGTGCCAGCAGCTCGAGCGCCGCTAACTATGGCTACACCTTC

size: NA
D: NA
V: TRBV7-9
J: TRBJ2-1
length: 15
CDR3: CASSTSASSYNEQFF
DNA: TGTGCCAGCAGTACCTCGGCTAGCTCCTACAATGAGCAGTTCTTC

size: few
D: TRBD2
V: TRBV7-7
J: TRBJ2-5
length: 16
CDR3: CASSLQAGGPLETQYF
DNA: TGTGCTAGCAGCTTACAGGCGGGAGGCCCTTTAGAGACCCAGTACTTC

size: NA
D: TRBD1
V: TRBV5-4
J: TRBJ2-7
length: 14
CDR3: CASSPLLTGGEQYF
DNA: TGTGCCAGCAGCCCTCTCCTCACAGGGGGCGAGCAGTACTTC

size: NA
D: NA
V: TRBV27
J: TRBJ1-1
length: 13
CDR3: CASSLQMNTEAFF
DNA: TGTGCCAGCAGCTTACAGATGAACACTGAAGCTTTCTTT

size: NA
D: TRBD2
V: TRBV15
J: TRBJ2-2
length: 17
CDR3: CATSREGWGGNTGELFF
DNA: TGTGCCACCAGCAGAGAAGGGTGGGGGGGGAACACCGGGGAGCTGTTTTTT

size: once
D: NA
V: TRBV15
J: TRBJ2-3
length: 18
CDR3: CATSRDWRRLVPTDTQYF
DNA: TGTGCCACCAGCAGAGATTGGAGACGACTAGTTCCAACGGATACGCAGTATTTT

size: NA
D: TRBD1
V: TRBV27
J: TRBJ1-2
length: 14
CDR3: CASSTGTGLYGYTF
DNA: TGTGCCAGCAGTACCGGGACAGGGCTCTATGGCTACACCTTC

size: NA
D: NA
V: TRBV10-2
J: TRBJ2-7
length: 14
CDR3: CASSDMGSSYEQYF
DNA: TGCGCCAGCAGTGATATGGGCAGCTCCTACGAGCAGTACTTC

size: NA
D: TRBD1
V: TRBV4-3
J: TRBJ1-4
length: 15
CDR3: CASSQGDRGVEKLFF
DNA: TGCGCCAGCAGCCAAGGAGACAGGGGTGTTGAAAAACTGTTTTTT